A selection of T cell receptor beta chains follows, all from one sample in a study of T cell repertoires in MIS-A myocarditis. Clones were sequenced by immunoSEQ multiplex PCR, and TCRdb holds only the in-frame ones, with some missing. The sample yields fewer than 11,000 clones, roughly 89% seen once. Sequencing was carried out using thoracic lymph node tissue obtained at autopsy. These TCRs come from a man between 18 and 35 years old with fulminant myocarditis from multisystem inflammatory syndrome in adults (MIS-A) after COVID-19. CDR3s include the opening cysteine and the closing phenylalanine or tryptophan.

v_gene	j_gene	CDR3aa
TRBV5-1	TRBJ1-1	CASSLSQGPYEAFF
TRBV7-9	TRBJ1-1	CASSPTGVRTEAFF
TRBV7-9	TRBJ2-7	CASSLGTTYEQYF
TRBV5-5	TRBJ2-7	CASSLGLPYEQYF
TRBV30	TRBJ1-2	CAWRDLGWGGYTF
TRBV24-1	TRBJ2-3	CATADYRETDTQYF
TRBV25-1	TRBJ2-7	CASSVAPNPQQYF
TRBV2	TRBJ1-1	CASRNRVNTEAFF
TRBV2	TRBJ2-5	CASTGQGRETQYF
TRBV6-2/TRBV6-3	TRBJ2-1	CASSYSRIAGGPSGWNEQFF
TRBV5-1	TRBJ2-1	CASSLDGSGGPGEQFF
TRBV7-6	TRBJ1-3	CASSLALPGIGNTIYF
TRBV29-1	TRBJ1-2	CSVERLLRYGYTF
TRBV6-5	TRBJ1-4	CASSPRLRVNEKLFF
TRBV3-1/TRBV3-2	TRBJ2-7	CASSQEERFEQYF
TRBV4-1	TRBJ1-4	CASSQQGDIKLFF
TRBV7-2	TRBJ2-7	CASSLGVRYEQYF
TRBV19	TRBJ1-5	CASSPGTTQPQHF
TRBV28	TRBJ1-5	CATGRLDQPQHF
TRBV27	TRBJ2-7	CASGYEQYF
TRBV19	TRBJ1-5	CASQAGGLGNQPQHF
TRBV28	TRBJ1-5	CASSRTGKVQPQHF
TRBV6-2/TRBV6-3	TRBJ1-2	CASSYVRGNGYTF
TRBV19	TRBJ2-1	CASSISLAGGYNEQFF
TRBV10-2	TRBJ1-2	CASFGENYGYTF
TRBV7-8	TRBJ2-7	CASSFGGDRAYEQYF
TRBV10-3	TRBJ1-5	CAIKGSWGEQPQHF
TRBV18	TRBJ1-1	CASSRSSSEAFF
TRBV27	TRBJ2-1	CASSQLFENEQFF
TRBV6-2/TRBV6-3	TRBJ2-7	CASSWDGSYEQYF
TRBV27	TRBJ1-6	CASSNRPGFYNSPLHF
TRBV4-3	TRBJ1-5	CASSQDHRGGIQPQHF
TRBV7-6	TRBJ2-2	CASSQRPGLAGGDTGELFF
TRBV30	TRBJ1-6	CAWSPRPIDTGSPLHF
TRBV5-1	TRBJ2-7	CASRLDGLAGRNEQYF
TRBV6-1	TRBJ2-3	CASSEWGGRGGDTQYF
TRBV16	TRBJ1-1	CASSEGQGHTEAFF
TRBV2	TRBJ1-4	CASIQASTNEKLFF
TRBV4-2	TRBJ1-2	CASSQLLTGPYGYTF
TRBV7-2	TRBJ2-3	CASSPGGRDTQYF